This T cell receptor (beta chain) derives from a study of blood T cell repertoires in COVID-19. CDR1 is MDHEN and CDR2 is SYDVKM in the germline V gene. The germline V and J ends were trimmed by 4 bases and 13 bases, with 11 bases remaining between them. This CDR3 is 11 amino acids long. Only in-frame clones appear in the TCRdb table, and some are missing; sequencing was by immunoSEQ multiplex PCR. Of fewer than 300,000 clones in the sample, roughly 90% were seen once. This receptor was taken from a woman in her twenties or thirties with COVID-19, enrolled during active disease. V and J are TRBV28 and TRBJ2-4; D possibly corresponds to TRBD2 (6 bases). Sequencing was performed on peripheral blood. CDR3 sequence (DNA): TGTGCCAGCAGTTCGGATCGGGAGCAGTACTTC. It specifies CASSSDREQYF. The full variable domain, in which reference TRBV28 and TRBJ2-4 provide the parts outside the CDR3, is DVKVTQSSRYLVKRTGEKVFLECVQDMDHENMFWYRQDPGLGLRLIYFSYDVKMKEKGDIPEGYSVSREKKERFSLILESASTNQTSMYLCASSSDREQYFGAGTRLSVL.